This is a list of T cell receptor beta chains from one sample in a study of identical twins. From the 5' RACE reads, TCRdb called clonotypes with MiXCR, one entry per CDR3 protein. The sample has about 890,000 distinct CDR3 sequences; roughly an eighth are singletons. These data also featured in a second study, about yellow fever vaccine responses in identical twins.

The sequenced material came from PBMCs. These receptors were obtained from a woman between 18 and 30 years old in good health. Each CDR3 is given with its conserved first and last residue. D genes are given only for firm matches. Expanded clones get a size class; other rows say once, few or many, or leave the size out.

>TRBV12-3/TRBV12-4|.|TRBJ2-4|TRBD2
TGTGCCAGCAGTTTCAGGTCTAGCGGGAGGTTCGGCAAAAACATTCAGTACTTC
CASSFRSSGRFGKNIQYF
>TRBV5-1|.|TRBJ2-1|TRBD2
TGCGCCAGCAGCAGGAGCGGGAGCGGAGTATCCTACAATGAGCAGTTCTTC
CASSRSGSGVSYNEQFF
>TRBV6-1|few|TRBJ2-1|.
TGTGCCAGCAGTGAACGAGGGCGCTCCTACAATGAGCAGTTCTTC
CASSERGRSYNEQFF
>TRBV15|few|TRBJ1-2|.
TGTGCCACCAGCAGCGGGACGGACGGTCGGGGTGGCTACACCTTC
CATSSGTDGRGGYTF
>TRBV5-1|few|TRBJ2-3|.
TGCGCCAGCAGCATCGCAGGGTCTGGCACAGATACGCAGTATTTT
CASSIAGSGTDTQYF
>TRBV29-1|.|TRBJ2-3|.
TGCAGCGTTTTTGTCTTAACAGATACGCAGTATTTT
CSVFVLTDTQYF
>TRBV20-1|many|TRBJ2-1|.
TGCAGTGCTAATAGCCTAGCCGTCAATGAGCAGTTCTTC
CSANSLAVNEQFF
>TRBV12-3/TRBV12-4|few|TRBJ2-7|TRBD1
TGTGCCAGCAGTGGCGGGACAGGGGGCGAGCAGTACTTC
CASSGGTGGEQYF
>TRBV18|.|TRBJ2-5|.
TGTGCCAGCTCACCAGGGATCCAAGGGCAAGAGACCCAGTACTTC
CASSPGIQGQETQYF
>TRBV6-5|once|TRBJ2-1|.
TGTGCCAGCAGTTACTCGGGCGGGGGCACCTACAATGAGCAGTTCTTC
CASSYSGGGTYNEQFF
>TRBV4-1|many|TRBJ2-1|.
TGCGCCAGCAGCCAAGGAAGAGGGGGCTCCTACAATGAGCAGTTCTTC
CASSQGRGGSYNEQFF
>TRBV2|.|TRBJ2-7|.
TGTGCCAGCAGGGGGGATATCTACGAGCAGTACTTC
CASRGDIYEQYF
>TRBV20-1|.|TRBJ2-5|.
TGCAGTGCCGAGAACTCGGGACTGCAAGAGACCCAGTACTTC
CSAENSGLQETQYF
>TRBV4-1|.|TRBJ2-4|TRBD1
TGCGCCAGCAGCCAAGATCAACAGGGGGGAGCGAAACTAGCCAAAAACATTCAGTACTTC
CASSQDQQGGAKLAKNIQYF
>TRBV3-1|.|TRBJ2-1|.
TGTGCCAGCAGCCAAGAGGGCCTCTACCCCACCAACAATGAGCAGTTCTTC
CASSQEGLYPTNNEQFF
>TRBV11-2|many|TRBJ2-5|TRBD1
TGTGCCAGCAGTTTGGACAGGGCGCTTCAAGAGACCCAGTACTTC
CASSLDRALQETQYF
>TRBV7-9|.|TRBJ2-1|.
TGTGCCAGCAGCTCCCGGGGAGCGGGTTTCGATGAGCAGTTCTTC
CASSSRGAGFDEQFF
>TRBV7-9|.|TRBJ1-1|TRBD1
TGTGCCAGCAGTTCCAGGGACAGTGAGATGAACACTGAAGCTTTCTTT
CASSSRDSEMNTEAFF
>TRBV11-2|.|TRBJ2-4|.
TGTGCCAGCAGCTTAGTAAGGGGTGACATTCAGTACTTC
CASSLVRGDIQYF
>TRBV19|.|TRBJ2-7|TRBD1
TGTGCCAGTAGTATAGCCCTACCGGGACAGACCTACGAGCAGTACTTC
CASSIALPGQTYEQYF
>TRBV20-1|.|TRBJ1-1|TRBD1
TGCAGTGCTAGTCCCGGGACAGGGCCAGCTTTCTTT
CSASPGTGPAFF
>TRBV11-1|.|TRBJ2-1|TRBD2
TGTGCCAGCAGCTTCCGCCGACGAACTAGCGGCTCCTACAATGAGCAGTTCTTC
CASSFRRRTSGSYNEQFF
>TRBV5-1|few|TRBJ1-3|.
TGCGCCAGCAGCTTGGCCCCGGGCTTACAGAGGTCTGGAAACACCATATATTTT
CASSLAPGLQRSGNTIYF
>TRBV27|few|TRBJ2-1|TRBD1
TGTGCCAGCAGTACAATAGACAGGGCGCAGTTCTTC
CASSTIDRAQFF
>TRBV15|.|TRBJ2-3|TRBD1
TGTGCCACCAGACACAGGGGGAGAACAGATACGCAGTATTTT
CATRHRGRTDTQYF
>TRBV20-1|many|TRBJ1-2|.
TGCAGTGCTAGAGCCGGCTATGGCTACACCTTC
CSARAGYGYTF
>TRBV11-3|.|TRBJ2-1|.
TGTGCCAGCAGCTCCCGGACAAGTGACAATGAGCAGTTCTTC
CASSSRTSDNEQFF
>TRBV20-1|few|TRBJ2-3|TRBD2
TGCAGTGCTCTCAAACTAGCGGGAGTAGTGGATACGCAGTATTTT
CSALKLAGVVDTQYF